This passage covers 12 T cell receptor beta chains from one sample sequenced in a study of shared clonotypes between healthy human individuals. Measured with immunoSEQ multiplex PCR; TCRdb has only the in-frame clones, and not every one. This repertoire shows under 2,000,000 clones, roughly 94% found once; its top ten account for 1.2%. CD8 cells regarded as naive lacked CD45RO, were positively chosen for CCR7, and omitted terminally differentiated effector memory CD45RA+ cells. Sequencing was done on a sample of naive CD8+ T cells sorted from blood. These receptors originate from a man aged 18 to 29 in good health.

This rearrangement joins TRBV5-1 to TRBJ2-7; 9 nucleotides match TRBD2. The CDR3 totals 15 residues. Germline lookup yields CDR1 SGHRS and CDR2 YFSETQ. The V gene end was trimmed by 0 bases and the J gene end by 5 bases; junction bases not matched to a gene: 6. CDR3: CASSLVGAGGNEQYF. Here the CDR3 DNA reads TGCGCCAGCAGCTTGGTCGGAGCGGGAGGCAACGAGCAGTACTTC. Based on the CDR3 plus reference TRBV5-1 and TRBJ2-7, the full variable domain is KAGVTQTPRYLIKTRGQQVTLSCSPISGHRSVSWYQQTPGQGLQFLFEYFSETQRNKGNFPGRFSGRQFSNSRSEMNVSTLELGDSALYLCASSLVGAGGNEQYFGPGTRLTVT.

The chain combines TRBV28 with TRBJ2-7, with D perhaps matching TRBD1 (5 bases). Trimming removed 4 bases from V and 2 bases from J, with 9 bases in between. CDR1 and CDR2 (germline): MDHEN, SYDVKM. This CDR3 comprises 13 residues. CDR3 sequence (DNA): TGTGCCAGCAGTTATCAGGGTCCCTACGAGCAGTACTTC. Its translation is CASSYQGPYEQYF.

The rearrangement links TRBV27 to TRBJ2-7; 10 bases line up with TRBD2. Germline CDR1 is MNHEY and CDR2 is SMNVEV (reference sequence). J lost 3 bases, V lost 6 bases, and 8 bases had no gene match. This CDR3 has 15 amino acids. CDR3 residues: CASRLAGAPRYEQYF. DNA for the CDR3: TGTGCCAGCAGGCTAGCGGGGGCTCCCCGCTACGAGCAGTACTTC.

This chain connects TRBV5-1 to TRBJ2-7; TRBD1 matches 7 bases. The V and J ends lost 2 bases and 4 bases, in that order; junction bases with no gene match: 9. CDR1 is SGHRS and CDR2 is YFSETQ in the germline V gene. The CDR3 is 15 residues long. DNA of the CDR3: TGCGCCAGCAGCTTTAACACAGGGGAGAGTTACGAGCAGTACTTC. Translating it yields CASSFNTGESYEQYF.

The chain uses TRBV5-4 and TRBJ2-5, with unresolved D. V was trimmed by 0 bases and J by 5 bases, leaving 11 bases between them. CDR1 SGHNT and CDR2 YYREEE come from the germline V gene (reference sequence). This CDR3 has 14 amino acids. CDR3 coding DNA: TGTGCCAGCAGCTTGGGGGGTTTGAGGGAGACCCAGTACTTC. Translation gives CASSLGGLRETQYF.

This clone was observed a single time. J is TRBJ2-1 and V is TRBV9; unclear D gene. Germline lookup yields CDR1 SGDLS and CDR2 YYNGEE. The CDR3 runs to 16 residues. The V and J ends lost 1 base and 8 bases respectively, with 19 bases between them. CDR3 protein: CASSVFIGSYGDEQFF. CDR3 in DNA: TGTGCCAGCAGCGTATTCATTGGGTCTTACGGCGATGAGCAGTTCTTC.

CDR3 bases: TGTGCCAGCAGTTTATTCTACAGGGCCGATCAGCCCCAGCATTTT. It codes for CASSLFYRADQPQHF. The chain is built from TRBV28 and TRBJ1-5, with D tentatively TRBD1 (6 bases). The length of the CDR3 is 15 residues. Germline lookup yields CDR1 MDHEN and CDR2 SYDVKM. Trimming removed 1 base at V and 5 bases at J, with 12 bases between. Based on the CDR3 plus reference TRBV28 and TRBJ1-5, the full variable domain is DVKVTQSSRYLVKRTGEKVFLECVQDMDHENMFWYRQDPGLGLRLIYFSYDVKMKEKGDIPEGYSVSREKKERFSLILESASTNQTSMYLCASSLFYRADQPQHFGDGTRLSIL.

The rearrangement joins TRBV2 to TRBJ1-1; 7 bases agree with TRBD1. Unmatched junction bases numbered 15, after V lost 5 bases and J lost 3 bases. This CDR3 region has 17 residues. The V gene's germline CDR1 is SNHLY and CDR2 FYNNEI. CDR3 nucleotide sequence: TGTGCCAGCAGTTTGGATAAAAAGACAGGGCTTTACACTGAAGCTTTCTTT. It translates to CASSLDKKTGLYTEAFF.

This chain links TRBV15 with TRBJ1-5; 8 positions agree with TRBD1. Germline CDR1 reads LNHNV; CDR2 reads YYDKDF (reference sequence). CDR3 length: 15 residues. The junction had 1 base not matched to a gene; V was cut back by 0 bases and J by 3 bases. CDR3 sequence (DNA): TGTGCCACCAGCAGAGATCAGGGGGCCAATCAGCCCCAGCATTTT. Amino acid sequence: CATSRDQGANQPQHF.

About this clone: The same CDR3 is also encoded by other DNA sequences in this sample. The chain recombines TRBV9 with TRBJ2-5; 9 nucleotides align to TRBD1. The CDR3 is made up of 15 amino acids. Germline loops: CDR1 SGDLS, CDR2 YYNGEE. V was clipped by 0 bases and J by 1 base; unmatched bases: 1. CDR3 protein: CASSVGTGVQETQYF. The CDR3 region has the DNA TGTGCCAGCAGCGTAGGGACAGGGGTCCAAGAGACCCAGTACTTC. Looking up the rest from reference TRBV9 and TRBJ2-5 gives the full variable domain: DSGVTQTPKHLITATGQRVTLRCSPRSGDLSVYWYQQSLDQGLQFLIQYYNGEERAKGNILERFSAQQFPDLHSELNLSSLELGDSALYFCASSVGTGVQETQYFGPGTRLLVL.

Note on this clone: The sample holds other DNA sequences that translate to the same CDR3. This rearrangement joins TRBV9 to TRBJ1-2; the D gene is possibly TRBD1 (5 bases). V lost 2 bases to trimming and J lost 4 bases, with 9 bases between them. CDR1 and CDR2 (germline): SGDLS, YYNGEE. This CDR3 comprises 13 residues. CDR3 region: CASSVGGVYGYTF. CDR3 DNA sequence: TGTGCCAGCAGCGTCGGAGGGGTCTATGGCTACACCTTC.

The chain couples TRBV28 to TRBJ1-4; 8 nucleotides agree with TRBD1. This CDR3 is 14 amino acids long. J gave up 7 bases and V 6 bases, and 7 bases lay outside the gene matches. Per the germline V gene, CDR1 is MDHEN and CDR2 is SYDVKM. The CDR3 loop reads CASSPGQGGEKLFF. As DNA, the CDR3 is TGTGCCAGCAGCCCTGGACAGGGCGGTGAAAAACTGTTTTTT.